The clone carrying this TCR beta chain was recorded a few times. Its specificity is not known. This record comes from a study of T-cell memory formation after mild COVID-19. Study-wide context: For the most part, TCR clusters were specific to one donor.

One entry per CDR3 protein, called by TCRdb with MiXCR from the 5' RACE reads. The sample lists some 290,000 distinct CDR3 sequences, 15% to 20% occurring once. Notes on the study in general: The CD4+ clones that contracted clustered mainly within CM and EM, and the CD8+ clones concentrated in EMRA. Unconfirmed was the SARS-CoV-2 specificity of second-wave clones that peaked on day 37. The pre-infection memory compartment contained some responding clones, suggesting cross-reactive memory joined.

This CDR3 region has 15 residues. Germline CDR1 is SGHTA and CDR2 is FQGTGA. V shed 5 bases and J 1 base; nucleotides not matched to a gene: 3. This receptor was taken from a man between 18 and 35 years old who had mild COVID-19 (a few samples of this study predate the infection). Cell type and time point are not known. Sequenced input: PBMCs or a T cell subset sorted from them (not recorded which). The chain has TRBV7-3 and TRBJ2-5; 11 bases line up with TRBD2. The CDR3 sequence: CASSRSGGAQETQYF. The DNA of the CDR3 is TGTGCCAGCAGCCGTAGCGGGGGGGCCCAAGAGACCCAGTACTTC.